This T cell receptor (beta chain) was retrieved from a study of cytomegalovirus exposure and HLA in healthy donors. The wider study: The early release's HLA-typed donors yielded 80 million to 95 million unique TCRs. Study-level results: In a later analysis, TCR beta V- and J-gene trimming showed a link to a missense DCLRE1C variant.

CDR1 is MGHRA and CDR2 is YSYEKL in the germline V gene. V was shortened by 1 base and J by 0 bases, with 12 bases between the two germline ends. CDR3 length equals 16 residues. It was with 60 Vbeta and 13 Jbeta primers that the PCR ran. Only in-frame clones appear in the TCRdb table, and some are missing; sequencing was by immunoSEQ multiplex PCR. Among some 70,000 clones listed, roughly 69% were seen once. This clone was seen a handful of times. Its antigen is not identified. The TCR sequence derives from a woman in her forties or fifties in good health and CMV-seronegative. The J gene is TRBJ1-1, the V gene TRBV4-1; D is perhaps TRBD1 (5 bases). The sequenced sample was PBMCs. The CDR3 bases are TGCGCCAGCAGCCAAGCGGGACTCCCCATGAACACTGAAGCTTTCTTT. Translated: CASSQAGLPMNTEAFF.